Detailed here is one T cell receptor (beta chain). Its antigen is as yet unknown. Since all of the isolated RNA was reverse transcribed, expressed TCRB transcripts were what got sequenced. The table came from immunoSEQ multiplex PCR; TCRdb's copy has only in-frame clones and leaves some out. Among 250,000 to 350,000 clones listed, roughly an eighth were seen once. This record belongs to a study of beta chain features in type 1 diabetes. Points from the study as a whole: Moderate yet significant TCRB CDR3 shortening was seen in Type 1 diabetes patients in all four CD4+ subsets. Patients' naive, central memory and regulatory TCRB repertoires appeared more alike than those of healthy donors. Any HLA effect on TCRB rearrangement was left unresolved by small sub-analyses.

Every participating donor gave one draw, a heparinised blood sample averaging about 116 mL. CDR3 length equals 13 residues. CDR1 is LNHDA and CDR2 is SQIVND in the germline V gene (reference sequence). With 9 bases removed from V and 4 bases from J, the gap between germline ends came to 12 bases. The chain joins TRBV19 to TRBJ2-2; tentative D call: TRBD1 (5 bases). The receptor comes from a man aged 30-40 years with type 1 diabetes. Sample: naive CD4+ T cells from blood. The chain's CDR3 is CASTPRVTGELFF. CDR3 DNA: TGTGCCAGCACTCCCAGGGTCACCGGGGAGCTGTTTTTT. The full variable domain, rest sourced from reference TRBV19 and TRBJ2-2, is DGGITQSPKYLFRKEGQNVTLSCEQNLNHDAMYWYRQDPGQGLRLIYYSQIVNDFQKGDIAEGYSVSREKKESFPLTVTSAQKNPTAFYLCASTPRVTGELFFGEGSRLTVL.